The 12 T cell receptor beta chains in this list originate from one sample, sequenced in a study of OX40 agonist ivuxolimab in advanced cancers. Libraries were built with the immunoSEQ multiplex PCR assay. In TCRdb, the immuneACCESS table is reduced to in-frame sequences with V and J assigned. These tables do not hold every clone; where another copy was compared, an unresolved V gene accounts for under half, and the others remain unexplained. For this sample the table gives tens of thousands of clones, of which roughly 82% were detected only once. Of the sample, about 2% falls within the top ten clones. Sequences were derived from CD4+ or CD8+ T cells sorted from blood, sampled in a trial of the OX40 agonist ivuxolimab. Every receptor here comes from an adult with an advanced solid tumor such as melanoma, head and neck, liver or kidney cancer.

The chain recombines TRBV10-3 with TRBJ1-4; D call uncertain. Germline values: CDR1 ENHRY, CDR2 SYGVKD. Trimming removed 2 bases from V and 0 bases from J, with 7 bases in between. The CDR3 spans 15 residues. Written as DNA, the CDR3 is TGTGCCATCAGTGAGGGCGGCGCAACTAATGAAAAACTGTTTTTT. The encoded protein is CAISEGGATNEKLFF.

The chain uses TRBV5-6 and TRBJ2-3, with no clear D. The V gene lost 3 bases and the J gene lost 4 bases, with 12 bases spanning the gap. The CDR3 has 14 amino acids. Germline assignment: CDR1 SGHDT and CDR2 YYEEEE. CDR3 nucleotide sequence: TGTGCCAGCAGCTCCAGTGCTACCGCAGATACGCAGTATTTT. Translated: CASSSSATADTQYF.

This clone appeared a few times. Here the CDR3 DNA reads TGTGCCAGCAGTGAATGGCAGGCTCTTAACTATGGCTACACCTTC. Translated, it gives CASSEWQALNYGYTF. The rearrangement joins TRBV6-1 to TRBJ1-2, with D hard to call. Looked up from germline, CDR1 is MNHNS and CDR2 is SASEGT. Trimming took 2 bases from V and 1 from J, leaving 11 bases between them. The CDR3 is 15 amino acids.

The V call is TRBV9, the J call TRBJ2-1, with TRBD1 identical over 7 bases. J lost 2 bases, V lost 0 bases, and 5 bases had no gene match. The CDR3 contains 16 residues. The germline gives CDR1 SGDLS, CDR2 YYNGEE. The CDR3 protein is CASSVVGTVTYNEQFF. CDR3 sequence (DNA): TGTGCCAGCAGCGTAGTGGGGACAGTAACCTACAATGAGCAGTTCTTC.

This chain connects TRBV29-1 to TRBJ1-1; possible D gene TRBD1, 5 bases. The V and J ends lost 7 bases and 6 bases respectively, with 9 bases between them. Germline CDR1 and CDR2: SQVTM and ANQGSEA. The CDR3 is made up of 10 amino acids. CDR3 DNA sequence: TGCAGCGCGGTGGGGCCTGAAGCTTTCTTT. Translating it yields CSAVGPEAFF.

The rearrangement joins TRBV7-2 to TRBJ2-2; 14 nucleotides align to TRBD2. V shed 5 bases, J shed 6 bases, and the junction held 2 bases outside the gene matches. Looked up from germline, CDR1 is SGHTA and CDR2 is FQGNSA. This CDR3 comprises 15 residues. The CDR3 sequence: CASSRLAGGAGELFF. CDR3 in DNA: TGTGCCAGCAGCCGACTAGCGGGGGGGGCCGGGGAGCTGTTTTTT.

The V gene is TRBV6-1, the J gene TRBJ1-2, with D unclear. The CDR3 loop spans 14 amino acids. The germline V and J ends were trimmed by 0 bases and 7 bases, with 12 bases remaining between them. Germline CDR1 is MNHNS and CDR2 is SASEGT. The CDR3 sequence is CASSEASRRGGYTF. In nucleotides, the CDR3 is TGTGCCAGCAGTGAAGCCTCGAGGCGAGGTGGCTACACCTTC.

This chain connects TRBV25-1 to TRBJ1-6; D is uncertain. This CDR3 is 18 amino acids long. V was trimmed by 4 bases and J by 4 bases, leaving 20 bases between them. Germline values: CDR1 MGHDK, CDR2 SYGVNS. The CDR3 here is CASSGKPGSPLYNSPLHF. The CDR3 nucleotides read TGTGCCAGCAGTGGGAAACCGGGTTCCCCCCTTTATAATTCACCCCTCCACTTT. Filled out from reference TRBV25-1 and TRBJ1-6, the complete variable domain reads EADIYQTPRYLVIGTGKKITLECSQTMGHDKMYWYQQDPGMELHLIHYSYGVNSTEKGDLSSESTVSRIRTEHFPLTLESARPSHTSQYLCASSGKPGSPLYNSPLHFGNGTRLTVT.

The V and J genes are TRBV6-5 and TRBJ2-3; TRBD1 matches at 8 bases. This CDR3 has 15 amino acids. V was pared by 2 bases and J by 2 bases, with 3 bases of the junction left unmatched. Germline assignment: CDR1 MNHEY and CDR2 SVGAGI. The CDR3 coding sequence is TGTGCCAGCAGTTACGGGACAGGAGACACAGATACGCAGTATTTT. Encoded protein: CASSYGTGDTDTQYF.

The CDR3 spells CASSMGGAAENSYYGYTF. In nucleotides, the CDR3 is TGTGCCAGTAGTATGGGGGGCGCCGCCGAAAATTCCTACTATGGCTACACCTTC. The chain links TRBV19 to TRBJ1-2; tentatively, D is TRBD1 (6 bases). Germline CDR1 and CDR2: LNHDA and SQIVND (reference sequence). CDR3 length: 18 residues. The ends were cut back, 3 bases at V and 3 bases at J, with 23 bases in the middle.

V usage is TRBV5-1 and J usage is TRBJ2-5; D assignment may be TRBD1 or TRBD2 (5 bases each). V gave up 5 bases and J gave up 5 bases, with 22 bases separating them. The germline V gene encodes CDR1 SGHRS and CDR2 YFSETQ. This CDR3 is built from 16 residues. The CDR3 nucleotides read TGCGCCAGCAGTTCCTCCCCGGGACGGATGCGGGAGACCCAGTACTTC. Its translation is CASSSSPGRMRETQYF.

This clone was observed a single time. The chain joins TRBV11-2 to TRBJ2-1; TRBD2 matches at 9 bases. Trimming took 1 base from V and 9 from J; bases not matched to a gene: 4. Per the germline V gene, CDR1 is SGHAT and CDR2 is FQNNGV. The CDR3 spans 14 residues. CDR3 coding DNA: TGTGCCAGCAGCTTAGCCCGTAGCGGGGGTGAGCAGTTCTTC. This sequence encodes CASSLARSGGEQFF.